One and the same sample provided the 15 T cell receptor beta chains below, sequenced in a study of CD8+ T cells in alopecia areata. As the sequencing template, cDNA was produced by extracting RNA and reverse transcribing it. TCRdb keeps only in-frame clones here, not all; method: immunoSEQ multiplex PCR. Among approximately 110,000 clones listed, about 59% were seen once. Treatment in this sample: oral pan-JAK inhibitor, 5-10 mg twice daily. Sample: CD8+ T cells sorted from blood, taken at week 24, from a patient treated with tofacitinib. The receptors derive from a human donor with alopecia areata.

This rearrangement joins TRBV5-1 to TRBJ2-1; maybe TRBD1 (6 bases). The V and J ends lost 3 bases and 10 bases respectively, with 8 bases between them. The germline CDR1 and CDR2 sequences are SGHRS and YFSETQ. This CDR3 region has 11 residues. This chain's CDR3 is CASSWGTEQFF. The CDR3 coding sequence is TGCGCCAGCAGCTGGGGGACAGAGCAGTTCTTC.

This clone has just a few counts. The chain joins TRBV4-1 to TRBJ2-7, with D perhaps matching TRBD2 (5 bases). The germline CDR1 and CDR2 sequences are MGHRA and YSYEKL. This CDR3 region has 16 residues. Between the trimmed V and J ends, which lost 5 bases and 1 base, there was a span of 18 bases. The CDR3 nucleotides read TGCGCCAGCAGCTCCTCTCCCGGGGAAAGTTCCTACGAGCAGTACTTC. Translated: CASSSSPGESSYEQYF.

This clone appeared a single time. In DNA form, the CDR3 reads TGTGCCATCAGTGAGGAACAGTCGAGCTCCTACGAGCAGTACTTC. This encodes CAISEEQSSSYEQYF. V is TRBV10-3 and J is TRBJ2-7; D remains ambiguous. The ends were cut back, 2 bases at V and 0 bases at J, with 11 bases in the middle. Germline assignment: CDR1 ENHRY and CDR2 SYGVKD. The CDR3 totals 15 residues.

The rearrangement links TRBV19 to TRBJ1-1; D perhaps matches TRBD1 (5 bases). V shed 7 bases and J shed 3 bases, with 12 bases lying between them. Per germline, CDR1 LNHDA and CDR2 SQIVND (reference sequence). This CDR3 is 13 amino acids long. The CDR3: CASIGDWDTEAFF. The CDR3 coding sequence is TGTGCCAGTATTGGGGACTGGGACACTGAAGCTTTCTTT.

This clone was detected once. Because the CDR3 is missing its conserved closing phenylalanine or tryptophan, this is likely a read error. Because the CDR3's place on the DNA is in doubt, the DNA is left out and the CDR3 is given as listed by TCRdb. Here the CDR3 reads CASSEPWTL. The gene calls are TRBV2 and TRBJ2-7. With termini counted, the CDR3 has 9 amino acids. Looked up from germline, CDR1 is SNHLY and CDR2 is FYNNEI.

The chain recombines TRBV7-9 with TRBJ2-4; D unresolved. Germline CDR1 reads SEHNR; CDR2 reads FQNEAQ (reference sequence). The CDR3 spans 16 residues. V was shortened by 0 bases and J by 0 bases, with 9 bases between the two germline ends. The CDR3 DNA reads as TGTGCCAGCAGCTTAGCGGGGATACTAGCCAAAAACATTCAGTACTTC. Its translation: CASSLAGILAKNIQYF.

This clone turned up a few times. Compared with germline, one end of the junction differs, possibly owing to a read error. The chain recombines TRBV29-1 with TRBJ2-7; D gene ambiguous. CDR3 length: 11 residues. Germline V gives CDR1 SQVTM, CDR2 ANQGSEA. CDR3 coding DNA: TGCAGCGTTCAAGAACAGTACGAGCAGTACTTC. Protein product: CSVQEQYEQYF.

This clone was seen just once. The chain couples TRBV7-9 to TRBJ2-3; D unclear. In germline, CDR1 is SEHNR, CDR2 FQNEAQ (reference sequence). Trimming took 4 bases from V and 6 from J, leaving 11 bases between them. The CDR3 consists of 13 residues. CDR3: CASSSDLGDTQYF. CDR3 DNA: TGTGCCAGCAGCTCGGACCTAGGGGATACGCAGTATTTT.

This chain connects TRBV29-1 to TRBJ1-2; TRBD1 is a possible D gene (5 bases). The CDR3 loop spans 14 amino acids. Germline V gene data show CDR1 as SQVTM and CDR2 as ANQGSEA. V was trimmed by 1 base and J by 3 bases, leaving 12 bases between them. CDR3 sequence: CSVEGGHIDYGYTF. In DNA form, the CDR3 reads TGCAGCGTTGAAGGTGGACATATAGACTATGGCTACACCTTC.

This clone was recorded a few times. J is TRBJ2-1 and V is TRBV11-2; TRBD2 matches at 8 bases. This CDR3 has 15 residues. With 1 base clipped from V and 5 bases from J, the junction kept 4 bases outside the gene matches. CDR1 SGHAT and CDR2 FQNNGV come from the germline V gene. The CDR3 here is CASSLGGLVNNEQFF. The CDR3 coding sequence is TGTGCCAGCAGCTTAGGGGGACTAGTGAACAATGAGCAGTTCTTC. Based on the CDR3 plus reference TRBV11-2 and TRBJ2-1, the full variable domain is EAGVAQSPRYKIIEKRQSVAFWCNPISGHATLYWYQQILGQGPKLLIQFQNNGVVDDSQLPKDRFSAERLKGVDSTLKIQPAKLEDSAVYLCASSLGGLVNNEQFFGPGTRLTVL.

This clone was found a few times. CDR3 coding DNA: TGCAGCGTTGGGGTCCTAGCGGGGGACAATGAGCAGTTCTTC. Protein product: CSVGVLAGDNEQFF. The gene calls are TRBV29-1 and TRBJ2-1; 10 bases are a match to TRBD2. After removal of 4 bases from V and 5 bases from J, the junction contained 5 bases not matched to a gene. CDR1 and CDR2 (germline): SQVTM, ANQGSEA. CDR3 length: 14 residues.

This sequence joins TRBV5-1 and TRBJ2-2; D not certain. Germline V lookup: CDR1 SGHRS, CDR2 YFSETQ. The CDR3 has 16 residues. V lost 1 base, J lost 4 bases, and 14 bases lay in between. The CDR3 loop reads CASSLLSLETTGELFF. The DNA of the CDR3 is TGCGCCAGCAGCTTGCTAAGTCTGGAGACCACCGGGGAGCTGTTTTTT.

The chain carries TRBV7-2 and TRBJ2-7; the D call may be TRBD1 or TRBD2 (5 bases each). V was cut by 6 bases and J by 3 bases, with 21 bases left in between. Germline V gene lookup returns CDR1 SGHTA and CDR2 FQGNSA. CDR3 size: 16 residues. The CDR3 reads CASSESLGTDIYEQYF. The CDR3 DNA follows: TGTGCCAGCAGTGAGAGCCTCGGGACGGATATCTACGAGCAGTACTTC.

This chain connects TRBV13 to TRBJ2-1, with D tentatively TRBD2 (5 bases). The CDR3 length is 12 residues. The V gene lost 6 bases and the J gene lost 4 bases, with 7 bases spanning the gap. Germline V CDR1 and CDR2: PRHDT, FYEKMQ (reference sequence). In DNA form, the CDR3 reads TGTGCCAGCAGGGGCGGGTACAATGAGCAGTTCTTC. It specifies CASRGGYNEQFF.

The rearrangement joins TRBV7-9 to TRBJ2-6; D remains unclear. Germline V gene data show CDR1 as SEHNR and CDR2 as FQNEAQ (reference sequence). The CDR3 extends over 17 amino acids. Trimming pared 1 base from V and 2 bases from J, leaving 12 bases between. The CDR3 spells CASSLDRAVTGANVLTF. The CDR3 DNA is TGTGCCAGCAGCTTAGATAGGGCCGTAACTGGGGCCAACGTCCTGACTTTC. The full variable domain, its missing parts supplied by reference TRBV7-9 and TRBJ2-6, is DTGVSQNPRHKITKRGQNVTFRCDPISEHNRLYWYRQTLGQGPEFLTYFQNEAQLEKSRLLSDRFSAERPKGSFSTLEIQRTEQGDSAMYLCASSLDRAVTGANVLTFGAGSRLTVL.